This T cell receptor (beta chain) was identified during a study of T cell changes during pregnancy in multiple sclerosis. The data were produced by immunoSEQ multiplex PCR, yet TCRdb's version contains in-frame clones alone and is incomplete. Here the sample spans 55,000 to 65,000 clones, 90% being singletons. The V gene's germline CDR1 is SQVTM and CDR2 ANQGSEA. This CDR3 region has 15 residues. The V and J ends lost 7 bases and 4 bases respectively, with 22 bases between them. The receptor was isolated from a female donor in good health, enrolled as a control in a pregnancy study. The chain combines TRBV29-1 with TRBJ1-2; possible D gene TRBD1, 6 bases. The sequencing here drew on peripheral blood, taken in the first trimester of pregnancy. CDR3 nucleotides: TGCAGCGCCAACAAAAACCGGGACAAGAGCTATGGCTACACCTTC. Encoded protein: CSANKNRDKSYGYTF.